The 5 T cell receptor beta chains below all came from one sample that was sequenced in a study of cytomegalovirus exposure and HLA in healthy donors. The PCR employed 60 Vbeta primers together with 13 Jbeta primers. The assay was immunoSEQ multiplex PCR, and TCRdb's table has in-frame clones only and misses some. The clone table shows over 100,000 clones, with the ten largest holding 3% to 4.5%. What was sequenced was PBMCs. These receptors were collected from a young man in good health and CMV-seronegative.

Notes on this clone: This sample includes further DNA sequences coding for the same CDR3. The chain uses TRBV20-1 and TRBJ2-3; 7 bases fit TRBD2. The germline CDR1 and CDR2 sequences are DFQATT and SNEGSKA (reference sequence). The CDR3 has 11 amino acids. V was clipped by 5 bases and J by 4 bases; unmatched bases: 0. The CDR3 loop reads CSAGLADTQYF. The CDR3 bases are TGCAGTGCTGGACTAGCAGATACGCAGTATTTT.

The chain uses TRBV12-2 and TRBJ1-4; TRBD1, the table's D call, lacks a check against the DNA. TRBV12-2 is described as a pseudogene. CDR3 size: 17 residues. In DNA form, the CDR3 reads TGTGCAAGTCGCTTCACAGGGGGTTCTGGAACTAATGAAAAACTGTTTTTT. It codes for CASRFTGGSGTNEKLFF.

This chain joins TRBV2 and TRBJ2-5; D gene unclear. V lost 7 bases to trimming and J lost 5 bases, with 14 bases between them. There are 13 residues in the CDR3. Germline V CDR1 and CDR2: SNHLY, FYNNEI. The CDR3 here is CASKARLQETQYF. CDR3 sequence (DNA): TGTGCCAGCAAGGCCAGGCTGCAGGAGACCCAGTACTTC.

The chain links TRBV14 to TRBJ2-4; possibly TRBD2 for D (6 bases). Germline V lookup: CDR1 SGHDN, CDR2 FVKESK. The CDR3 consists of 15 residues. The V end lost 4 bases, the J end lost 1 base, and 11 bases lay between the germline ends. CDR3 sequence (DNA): TGTGCCAGCAGCCGAAAAAGCGGGGCCAAAAACATTCAGTACTTC. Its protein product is CASSRKSGAKNIQYF.

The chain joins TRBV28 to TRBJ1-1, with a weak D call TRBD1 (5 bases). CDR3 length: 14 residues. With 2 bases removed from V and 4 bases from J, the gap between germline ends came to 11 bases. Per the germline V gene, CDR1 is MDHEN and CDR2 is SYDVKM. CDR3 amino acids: CASSLLGGITEAFF. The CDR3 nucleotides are TGTGCCAGCAGTTTACTCGGGGGGATCACTGAAGCTTTCTTT.